The next 14 T cell receptor beta chains were all read from a single sample in a study of OX40 agonist ivuxolimab in advanced cancers. Sequencing was performed with immunoSEQ multiplex PCR; in TCRdb, only in-frame clones are kept and a portion is missing. Altogether about 48,000 clones are present, around 87% being singletons, with the ten largest covering approximately 2%. The specimen was CD4+ or CD8+ T cells sorted from blood, collected in a trial of the OX40 agonist ivuxolimab. The receptors come from an adult with an advanced solid tumor such as melanoma, head and neck, liver or kidney cancer.

The chain employs TRBV5-6 and TRBJ1-5; 7 bases are shared with TRBD1. Germline V gene data show CDR1 as SGHDT and CDR2 as YYEEEE. The CDR3 has 15 amino acids. With V trimmed by 2 bases and J by 3 bases, 5 bases remained unmatched. The CDR3 nucleotides are TGTGCCAGCAGCTTAAGGGACAGAAACAATCAGCCCCAGCATTTT. It yields the protein CASSLRDRNNQPQHF.

This chain links TRBV29-1 with TRBJ2-7; 11 bases are shared with TRBD2. Per the germline V gene, CDR1 is SQVTM and CDR2 is ANQGSEA. Trimming at V came to 5 bases and at J to 9 bases, leaving 9 bases not matched to a gene. The CDR3 sequence is 13 residues long. The DNA of the CDR3 is TGCAGCGTTACGTTTACTAGCGGGAGAGGGCAGTACTTC. Its protein product is CSVTFTSGRGQYF.

The J gene is TRBJ2-1, the V gene TRBV4-1; D may be TRBD2 (5 bases). The germline gives CDR1 MGHRA, CDR2 YSYEKL. The CDR3 loop spans 18 amino acids. V was trimmed by 0 bases and J by 0 bases, leaving 15 bases between them. The CDR3 sequence: CASSQDAARGSSYNEQFF. The CDR3 DNA sequence: TGCGCCAGCAGCCAAGATGCGGCTAGAGGGAGCTCCTACAATGAGCAGTTCTTC.

The chain combines TRBV6-1 with TRBJ2-5; 8 nucleotides line up with TRBD1. The CDR3 loop spans 15 amino acids. Germline values: CDR1 MNHNS, CDR2 SASEGT. J gave up 2 bases and V 7 bases, and 9 bases lay outside the gene matches. The CDR3: CASIVGTGFQETQYF. The CDR3 region has the DNA TGTGCCAGCATAGTAGGGACAGGTTTTCAAGAGACCCAGTACTTC.

This clone has just a few counts. The genes are TRBV7-2 and TRBJ2-2, with TRBD2 matching 11 bases. The CDR3 sequence is 17 residues long. In germline, CDR1 is SGHTA, CDR2 FQGNSA. J gave up 5 bases and V 5 bases, and 10 bases lay outside the gene matches. Here the CDR3 reads CASSPSRLAGKTGELFF. The CDR3 nucleotides read TGTGCCAGCAGCCCTTCCCGACTAGCGGGAAAAACCGGGGAGCTGTTTTTT.

This clone came up once. The chain recombines TRBV7-9 with TRBJ2-5; 7 bases line up with TRBD2. The CDR3 sequence is 16 residues long. Germline CDR1 and CDR2: SEHNR and FQNEAQ (reference sequence). V gave up 1 base and J gave up 5 bases; unmatched junction bases: 10. The CDR3 DNA sequence: TGTGCCAGCAGCTTAGTGGCGGGAGAGGGTTTGGAGACCCAGTACTTC. Its protein product is CASSLVAGEGLETQYF.

This rearrangement joins TRBV25-1 to TRBJ1-4; no definite D call. This CDR3 region has 14 residues. Trimming shortened V by 0 bases and J by 6 bases, and 8 bases separated the two germline ends. CDR1 is MGHDK, CDR2 SYGVNS, per germline. Here the CDR3 reads CASSEYKADEKLFF. For the CDR3, the DNA is TGTGCCAGCAGTGAATATAAGGCAGATGAAAAACTGTTTTTT.

The chain uses TRBV11-2 and TRBJ2-7; 10 nucleotides line up with TRBD1. The CDR3 runs 17 residues. Trimming took 5 bases from V and 7 from J; bases not matched to a gene: 17. Germline V gene data show CDR1 as SGHAT and CDR2 as FQNNGV. The CDR3 loop is CASSILSGTGDLGEQYF. CDR3 nucleotides: TGTGCCAGCAGCATATTGTCCGGGACAGGGGATTTAGGGGAGCAGTACTTC.

J is TRBJ1-5 and V is TRBV19; no clear D. The CDR3 is 14 amino acids. V was clipped by 4 bases and J by 0 bases, with 7 bases between them. Germline loops: CDR1 LNHDA, CDR2 SQIVND (reference sequence). CDR3 bases: TGTGCCAGTAGTACCGCCTTTAGCAATCAGCCCCAGCATTTT. Translation gives CASSTAFSNQPQHF.

CDR3 in amino acids: CAISESGGEDGELFF. The CDR3 coding sequence is TGTGCCATCAGTGAGTCGGGCGGGGAGGACGGGGAGCTGTTTTTT. The genes are TRBV10-3 and TRBJ2-2; possibly TRBD2 for D (6 bases). This CDR3 has 15 residues. Germline CDR1 reads ENHRY; CDR2 reads SYGVKD. Trimming took off 0 bases at V and 7 bases at J, with 12 bases between the two ends.

This chain connects TRBV4-2 to TRBJ1-6; TRBD1 agrees at 8 bases. The V and J ends lost 5 bases and 9 bases, in that order; junction bases with no gene match: 6. In germline, CDR1 is LGHNA, CDR2 YNFKEQ. CDR3 length: 14 residues. Written as DNA, the CDR3 is TGTGCCAGCAGCTTGGGACAGGTGTCTTCACCCCTCCACTTT. It translates to CASSLGQVSSPLHF.

CDR3: CASSLTASASSYNEQFF. CDR3 coding DNA: TGTGCCAGCAGCCTGACGGCGTCTGCTAGCTCCTACAATGAGCAGTTCTTC. The V and J genes are TRBV4-2 and TRBJ2-1; D not certain. Trimming took off 4 bases at V and 0 bases at J, with 16 bases between the two ends. Germline-derived CDR1 and CDR2 are LGHNA and YNFKEQ. The CDR3 contains 17 residues.

A single count supports this clone. The chain combines TRBV5-1 with TRBJ2-1; 10 positions agree with TRBD2. V shed 4 bases and J 2 bases; nucleotides not matched to a gene: 3. In germline, CDR1 is SGHRS, CDR2 YFSETQ. The CDR3 is made up of 15 amino acids. The CDR3 DNA is TGCGCCAGCAGCGGTACTAGCGGGGCCTACAATGAGCAGTTCTTC. Translating it yields CASSGTSGAYNEQFF.

The chain carries TRBV5-8 and TRBJ1-4, with D hard to call. Germline V gives CDR1 SGHTS, CDR2 YDEGEE. There are 16 residues in the CDR3. Trimming cost V 5 bases and J 0 bases, with 14 bases left between them. The CDR3 sequence: CASRRAVLATNEKLFF. CDR3 in DNA: TGTGCCAGCAGGAGGGCAGTGCTAGCAACTAATGAAAAACTGTTTTTT.